This TCR beta chain was identified in a study of regulatory T cells in long-lasting Graves disease. This clonotype was seen ten or more times. Building of the TCR beta libraries involved iRepertoire HTBI primers and Arm-PCR of CDR3 regions. TCRdb ran MiXCR on the multiplex PCR reads and lists one entry per CDR3 protein. The data contain around 500,000 distinct CDR3 sequences, around 12% of them singletons. Time point specified: newly diagnosed GD, antithyroid drugs for less than 3 months. From PBMCs, RNA was extracted and then used to make the TCR library. The CDR3 length is 14 residues. Looked up from germline, CDR1 is MDHEN and CDR2 is SYDVKM. Trimming removed 1 base from V and 6 bases from J, with 10 bases in between. These sequences were also reported in another study, on T cells in Graves' hyperthyroidism and ophthalmopathy.

Sequenced here: peripheral blood mononuclear cells (PBMCs), sampled at new diagnosis, from a patient treated with antithyroid drugs. This sequence originates from a woman in her 30s with Graves disease. J is TRBJ2-1 and V is TRBV28, with a possible D match to TRBD1 (5 bases). CDR3 nucleotide sequence: TGTGCCAGCAGTTTATCGGCAGGGCGCAATGAGCAGTTCTTC. It yields the protein CASSLSAGRNEQFF.